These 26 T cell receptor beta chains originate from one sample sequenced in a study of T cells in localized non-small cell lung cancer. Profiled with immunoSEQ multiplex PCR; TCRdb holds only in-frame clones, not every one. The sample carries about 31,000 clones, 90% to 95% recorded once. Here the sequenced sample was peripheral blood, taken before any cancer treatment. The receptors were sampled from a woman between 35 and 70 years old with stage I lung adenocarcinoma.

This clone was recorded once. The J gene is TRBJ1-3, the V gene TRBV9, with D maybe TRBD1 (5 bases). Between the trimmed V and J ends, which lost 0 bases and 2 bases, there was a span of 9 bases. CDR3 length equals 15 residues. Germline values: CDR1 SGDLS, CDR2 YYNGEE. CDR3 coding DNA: TGTGCCAGCAGCGTAGGGGGCGCAGCTGGAAACACCATATATTTT. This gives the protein CASSVGGAAGNTIYF.

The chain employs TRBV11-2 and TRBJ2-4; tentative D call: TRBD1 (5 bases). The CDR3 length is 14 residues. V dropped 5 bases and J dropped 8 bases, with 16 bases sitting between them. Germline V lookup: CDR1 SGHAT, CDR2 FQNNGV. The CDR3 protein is CASSHPVSRDIQYF. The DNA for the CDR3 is TGTGCCAGCAGCCACCCTGTTAGCAGGGACATTCAGTACTTC.

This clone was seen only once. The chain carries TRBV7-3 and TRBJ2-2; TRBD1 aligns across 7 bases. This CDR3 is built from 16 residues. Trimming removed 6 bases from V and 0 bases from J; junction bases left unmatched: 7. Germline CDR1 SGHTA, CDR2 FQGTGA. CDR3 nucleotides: TGTGCCAGCAGTCAGACAGGGCCGGCGAACACCGGGGAGCTGTTTTTT. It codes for CASSQTGPANTGELFF.

The CDR3 region has the DNA TGTGCCAGCAGCCCCGGCCCCCAGGGGACCGGGGAGCTGTTTTTT. Translation gives CASSPGPQGTGELFF. The chain uses TRBV7-2 and TRBJ2-2, with a tentative D call TRBD1 (6 bases). V lost 5 bases and J 5 bases, leaving 15 bases between the germline ends. CDR3 length: 15 residues. The germline V gene has CDR1 SGHTA and CDR2 FQGNSA.

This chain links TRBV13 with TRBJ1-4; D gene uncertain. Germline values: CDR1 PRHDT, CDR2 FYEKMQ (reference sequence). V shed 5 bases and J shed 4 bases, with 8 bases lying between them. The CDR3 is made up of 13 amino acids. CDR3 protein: CASSQTYNEKLFF. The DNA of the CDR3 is TGTGCCAGCAGCCAGACATATAATGAAAAACTGTTTTTT.

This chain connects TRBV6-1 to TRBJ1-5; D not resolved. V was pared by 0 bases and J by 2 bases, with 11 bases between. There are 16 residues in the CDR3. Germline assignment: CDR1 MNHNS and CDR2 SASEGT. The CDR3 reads CASSEALSRGNQPQHF. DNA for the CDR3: TGTGCCAGCAGTGAAGCGCTATCCCGGGGCAATCAGCCCCAGCATTTT.

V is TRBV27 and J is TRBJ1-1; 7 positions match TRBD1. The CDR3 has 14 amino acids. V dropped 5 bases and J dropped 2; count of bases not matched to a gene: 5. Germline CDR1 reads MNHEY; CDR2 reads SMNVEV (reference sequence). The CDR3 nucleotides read TGTGCCAGCAGTCCCAGACAGGGTAACACTGAAGCTTTCTTT. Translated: CASSPRQGNTEAFF.

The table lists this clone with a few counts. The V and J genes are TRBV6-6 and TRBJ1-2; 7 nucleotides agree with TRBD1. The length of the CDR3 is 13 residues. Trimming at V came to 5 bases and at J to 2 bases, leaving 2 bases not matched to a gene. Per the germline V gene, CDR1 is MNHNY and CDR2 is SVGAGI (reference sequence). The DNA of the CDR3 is TGTGCCAGCAGTCCGGGACAGAACTATGGCTACACCTTC. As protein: CASSPGQNYGYTF.

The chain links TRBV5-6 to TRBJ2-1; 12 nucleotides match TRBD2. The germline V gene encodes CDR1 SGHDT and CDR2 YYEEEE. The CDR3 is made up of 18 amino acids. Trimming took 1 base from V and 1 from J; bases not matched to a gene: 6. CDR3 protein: CASSLSLAGGISYNEQFF. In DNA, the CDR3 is TGTGCCAGCAGCTTGAGCCTAGCGGGGGGGATTTCCTACAATGAGCAGTTCTTC. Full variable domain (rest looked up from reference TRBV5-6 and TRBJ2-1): DAGVTQSPTHLIKTRGQQVTLRCSPKSGHDTVSWYQQALGQGPQFIFQYYEEEERQRGNFPDRFSGHQFPNYSSELNVNALLLGDSALYLCASSLSLAGGISYNEQFFGPGTRLTVL.

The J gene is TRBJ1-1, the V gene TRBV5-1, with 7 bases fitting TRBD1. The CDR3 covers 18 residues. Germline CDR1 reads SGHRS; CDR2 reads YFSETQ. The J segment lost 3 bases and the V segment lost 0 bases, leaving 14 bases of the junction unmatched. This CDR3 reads CASSLVVHPTGRDTEAFF. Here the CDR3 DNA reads TGCGCCAGCAGCTTGGTCGTACACCCGACAGGGCGGGACACTGAAGCTTTCTTT.

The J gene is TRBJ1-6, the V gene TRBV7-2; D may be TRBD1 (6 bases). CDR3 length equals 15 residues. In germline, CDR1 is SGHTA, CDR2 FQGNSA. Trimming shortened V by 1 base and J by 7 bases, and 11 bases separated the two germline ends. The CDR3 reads CASSLDRAGNSPLHF. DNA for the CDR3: TGTGCCAGCAGCTTAGACAGGGCGGGCAATTCACCCCTCCACTTT.

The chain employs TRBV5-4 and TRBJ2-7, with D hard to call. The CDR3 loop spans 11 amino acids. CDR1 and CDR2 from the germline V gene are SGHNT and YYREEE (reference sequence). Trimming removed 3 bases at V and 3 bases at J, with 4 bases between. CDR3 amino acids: CASSWGYEQYF. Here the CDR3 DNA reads TGTGCCAGCAGCTGGGGCTACGAGCAGTACTTC.

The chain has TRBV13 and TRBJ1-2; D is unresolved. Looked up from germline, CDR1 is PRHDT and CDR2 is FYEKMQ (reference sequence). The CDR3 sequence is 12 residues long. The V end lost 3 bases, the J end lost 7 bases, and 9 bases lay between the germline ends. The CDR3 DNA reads TGTGCCAGCAGCTTCCGGGGTTCTGGCTACACCTTC. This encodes CASSFRGSGYTF.

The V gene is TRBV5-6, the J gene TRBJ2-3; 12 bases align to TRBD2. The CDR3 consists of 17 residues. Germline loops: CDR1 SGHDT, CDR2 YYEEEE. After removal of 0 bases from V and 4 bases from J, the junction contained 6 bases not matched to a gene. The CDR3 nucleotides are TGTGCCAGCAGCTTGGCAAGACTAGCGGGAGTGCCAGATACGCAGTATTTT. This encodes CASSLARLAGVPDTQYF.

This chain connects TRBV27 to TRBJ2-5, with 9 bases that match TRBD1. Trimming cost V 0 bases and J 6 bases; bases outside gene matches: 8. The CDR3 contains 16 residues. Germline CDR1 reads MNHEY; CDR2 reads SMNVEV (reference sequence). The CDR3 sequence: CASSLSPGTGKKTQYF. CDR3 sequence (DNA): TGTGCCAGCAGTTTATCACCCGGGACAGGGAAGAAGACCCAGTACTTC.

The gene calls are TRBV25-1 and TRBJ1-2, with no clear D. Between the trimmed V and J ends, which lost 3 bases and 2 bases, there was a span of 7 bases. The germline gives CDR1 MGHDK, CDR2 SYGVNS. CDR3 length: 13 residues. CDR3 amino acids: CASSDEGNYGYTF. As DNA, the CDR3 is TGTGCCAGCAGTGACGAGGGAAACTATGGCTACACCTTC.

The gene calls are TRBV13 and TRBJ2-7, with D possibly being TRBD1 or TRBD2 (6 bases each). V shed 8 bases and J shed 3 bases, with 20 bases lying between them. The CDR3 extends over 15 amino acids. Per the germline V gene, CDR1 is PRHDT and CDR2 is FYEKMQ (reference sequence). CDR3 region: CASADLRGGHYEQYF. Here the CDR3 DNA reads TGTGCCAGCGCAGATCTTCGTGGGGGGCACTACGAGCAGTACTTC.

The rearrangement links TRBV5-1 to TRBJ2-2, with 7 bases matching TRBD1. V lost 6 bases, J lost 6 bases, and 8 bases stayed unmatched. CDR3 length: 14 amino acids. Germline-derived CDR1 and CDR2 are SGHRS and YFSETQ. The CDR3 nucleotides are TGCGCCAGCACCCTAGGGGGCCAACCCGGGGAGCTGTTTTTT. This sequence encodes CASTLGGQPGELFF.

CDR3 protein: CASSLGGPGGYGYTF. CDR3 DNA: TGCGCCAGCAGCTTGGGGGGGCCTGGTGGCTATGGCTACACCTTC. J is TRBJ1-2 and V is TRBV5-1, with D maybe TRBD1 (6 bases). This CDR3 is 15 amino acids long. Germline-derived CDR1 and CDR2 are SGHRS and YFSETQ. V was cut by 0 bases and J by 4 bases, with 13 bases left in between.

The CDR3, as DNA: TGTGCCAGCATCCTCACAGGACAGGGGGAGCAGTTCTTC. It translates to CASILTGQGEQFF. The chain combines TRBV6-6 with TRBJ2-1, with TRBD1 matching over 9 bases. The CDR3 totals 13 residues. CDR1 is MNHNY and CDR2 is SVGAGI in the germline V gene (reference sequence). Losses at the gene ends were 7 bases for V and 10 bases for J; bases not matched to a gene: 8.

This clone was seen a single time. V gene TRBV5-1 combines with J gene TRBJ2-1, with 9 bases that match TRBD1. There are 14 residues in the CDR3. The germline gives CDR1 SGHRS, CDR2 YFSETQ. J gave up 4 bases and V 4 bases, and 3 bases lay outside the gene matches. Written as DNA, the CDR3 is TGCGCCAGCAGCCGGGGGACAGGGTACAATGAGCAGTTCTTC. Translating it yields CASSRGTGYNEQFF.

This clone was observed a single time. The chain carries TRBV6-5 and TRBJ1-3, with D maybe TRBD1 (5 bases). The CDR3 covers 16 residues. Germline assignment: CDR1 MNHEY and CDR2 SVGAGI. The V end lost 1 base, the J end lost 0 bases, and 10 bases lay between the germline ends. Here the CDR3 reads CASSYYGGSSGNTIYF. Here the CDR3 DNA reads TGTGCCAGCAGTTACTATGGGGGATCCTCTGGAAACACCATATATTTT.

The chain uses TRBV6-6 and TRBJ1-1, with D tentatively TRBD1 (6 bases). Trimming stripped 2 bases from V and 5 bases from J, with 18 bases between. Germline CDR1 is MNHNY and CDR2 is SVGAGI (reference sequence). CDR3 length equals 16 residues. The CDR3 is CASSYGTQGSRTEAFF. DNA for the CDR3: TGTGCCAGCAGTTACGGAACACAGGGTTCAAGGACTGAAGCTTTCTTT.

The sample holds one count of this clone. The DNA for the CDR3 is TGTGCCAGCAGCTTAGCAGGGAGCGCCTACAATGAGCAGTTCTTC. Translating it yields CASSLAGSAYNEQFF. The gene calls are TRBV7-2 and TRBJ2-1; weak D call: TRBD2 (5 bases). From germline, CDR1 is SGHTA and CDR2 FQGNSA. V lost 0 bases, J lost 2 bases, and 8 bases lay in between. The CDR3 has 15 residues.

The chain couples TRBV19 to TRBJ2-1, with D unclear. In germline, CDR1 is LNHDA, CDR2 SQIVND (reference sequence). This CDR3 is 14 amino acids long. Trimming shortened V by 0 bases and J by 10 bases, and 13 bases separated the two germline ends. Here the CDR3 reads CASSIDNSGGEQFF. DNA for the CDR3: TGTGCCAGTAGTATAGACAATTCCGGTGGAGAGCAGTTCTTC.

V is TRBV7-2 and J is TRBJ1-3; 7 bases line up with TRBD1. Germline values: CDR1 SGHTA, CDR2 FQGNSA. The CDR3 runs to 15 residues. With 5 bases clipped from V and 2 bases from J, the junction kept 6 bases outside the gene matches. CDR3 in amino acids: CASSQDRIAGNTIYF. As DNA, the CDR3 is TGTGCCAGCAGCCAGGACAGGATAGCTGGAAACACCATATATTTT.